Each of the 18 T cell receptor beta chains below was sequenced from the same sample in a study of shared clonotypes between healthy human individuals. Repertoires were generated with immunoSEQ multiplex PCR, while TCRdb's copy carries only in-frame clones and drops some. This table has approximately 500,000 clones, more than 65% appearing once. The material sequenced was PBMCs. Every receptor here comes from a woman in her thirties or forties in good health. Some clones in this sample may be carry-over from other donors' samples.

As for this clone: Because the CDR3's place on the DNA is in doubt, the DNA is left out and the CDR3 is given as listed by TCRdb. The chain has TRBV28 and TRBJ1-5; the DNA was not compared with TRBD1, the D call given in the table. The germline CDR1 and CDR2 sequences are MDHEN and SYDVKM. Including both end residues, the CDR3 is 15 amino acids long. CDR3 region: CASSFLAGYNQPQHF.

This chain uses TRBV5-4 with TRBJ2-4; D is tentatively TRBD1 or TRBD2 (6 bases each). This CDR3 has 16 residues. Germline CDR1 and CDR2: SGHNT and YYREEE (reference sequence). V lost 0 bases and J 5 bases, leaving 15 bases between the germline ends. CDR3 bases: TGTGCCAGCAGCTTGGCCGGAGGGGGGCTCGAAAACATTCAGTACTTC. This encodes CASSLAGGGLENIQYF.

The chain carries TRBV28 and TRBJ2-7; D remains ambiguous. Germline CDR1 reads MDHEN; CDR2 reads SYDVKM. This CDR3 has 14 amino acids. V lost 4 bases and J lost 0, with 10 bases in between. This CDR3 is CASSSPGSSYEQYF. In DNA, the CDR3 is TGTGCCAGCAGTTCCCCAGGTAGCTCCTACGAGCAGTACTTC.

The rearrangement joins TRBV4-1 to TRBJ1-5; TRBD1 matches 7 bases. Germline assignment: CDR1 MGHRA and CDR2 YSYEKL. The CDR3 covers 17 residues. J gave up 0 bases and V 4 bases, and 9 bases lay outside the gene matches. In nucleotides, the CDR3 is TGCGCCAGCAGCCCCTTCACAGGGGTCCTTAGCAATCAGCCCCAGCATTTT. It specifies CASSPFTGVLSNQPQHF.

The V and J genes are TRBV27 and TRBJ1-2, with D unclear. CDR1 MNHEY and CDR2 SMNVEV come from the germline V gene (reference sequence). The CDR3 is 16 residues long. Trimming cost V 5 bases and J 5 bases, with 21 bases left between them. For the CDR3, the DNA is TGTGCCAGCAGTCCCGGACGGATTCCAGGACCATATGGCTACACCTTC. Translation: CASSPGRIPGPYGYTF.

V is TRBV5-1 and J is TRBJ2-3; possibly TRBD1 for D (5 bases). Deletions cut 4 bases from V and 0 bases from J, with 18 bases between. This CDR3 region has 17 residues. Germline V gene lookup returns CDR1 SGHRS and CDR2 YFSETQ. CDR3 DNA: TGCGCCAGCAGCCCTCAGGGCAGTTCAACTAGCACAGATACGCAGTATTTT. Translating it yields CASSPQGSSTSTDTQYF.

The chain couples TRBV5-4 to TRBJ2-6; the match to TRBD1 covers 9 bases. The CDR3 is made up of 19 amino acids. CDR1 and CDR2 from the germline V gene are SGHNT and YYREEE (reference sequence). J gave up 3 bases and V 0 bases, and 10 bases lay outside the gene matches. The CDR3 nucleotides are TGTGCCAGCAGCTTGGGGGAAACAGGGGGCCTAGGTGGGGCCAACGTCCTGACTTTC. This gives the protein CASSLGETGGLGGANVLTF.

V and J are TRBV10-3 and TRBJ2-3; 10 bases match TRBD1. The CDR3 is 17 amino acids. The V gene's germline CDR1 is ENHRY and CDR2 SYGVKD. J gave up 3 bases and V 5 bases, and 11 bases lay outside the gene matches. The CDR3 spells CAISRPTGGAGTDTQYF. CDR3 DNA: TGTGCCATCAGTCGACCGACAGGGGGCGCCGGGACAGATACGCAGTATTTT.

The V call is TRBV6-5, the J call TRBJ1-4, with 8 bases matching TRBD1. Germline CDR1 reads MNHEY; CDR2 reads SVGAGI. The CDR3 length is 14 residues. V dropped 5 bases and J dropped 2; count of bases not matched to a gene: 1. This CDR3 reads CASSRQGTNEKLFF. CDR3 in DNA: TGTGCCAGCAGTCGACAGGGGACTAATGAAAAACTGTTTTTT.

The V and J genes are TRBV18 and TRBJ2-1; a weak D match, TRBD2 (6 bases). The CDR3 has 14 residues. Germline V CDR1 and CDR2: KGHSH, LQKENI. V lost 3 bases and J 5 bases, leaving 11 bases between the germline ends. The CDR3 DNA reads as TGTGCCAGCTCACCCTCGGGACTTGACAATGAGCAGTTCTTC. This sequence encodes CASSPSGLDNEQFF. Supplemented by reference TRBV18 and TRBJ2-1, the full variable domain reads NAGVMQNPRHLVRRRGQEARLRCSPMKGHSHVYWYRQLPEEGLKFMVYLQKENIIDESGMPKERFSAEFPKEGPSILRIQQVVRGDSAAYFCASSPSGLDNEQFFGPGTRLTVL.

The chain employs TRBV4-3 and TRBJ2-7, with TRBD2 matching over 15 bases. Unmatched junction bases numbered 13, after V lost 0 bases and J lost 1 base. This CDR3 spans 21 amino acids. The germline gives CDR1 LGHNA, CDR2 YSLEER. CDR3 loop: CASSQDPNPGLAGGHSYEQYF. CDR3 bases: TGCGCCAGCAGCCAAGACCCGAACCCGGGACTAGCGGGAGGACATTCCTACGAGCAGTACTTC.

The rearrangement joins TRBV7-9 to TRBJ2-1; D is unresolved. The germline CDR1 and CDR2 sequences are SEHNR and FQNEAQ (reference sequence). Deletions cut 5 bases from V and 5 bases from J, with 10 bases between. The CDR3 runs to 13 residues. DNA for the CDR3: TGTGCCAGCAGCCCGAGCTACAACAATGAGCAGTTCTTC. Translation gives CASSPSYNNEQFF.

The J gene is TRBJ2-1, the V gene TRBV2, with D unclear. V was clipped by 0 bases and J by 6 bases, with 9 bases between them. Germline V gene sequence: CDR1 SNHLY, CDR2 FYNNEI. CDR3 length: 14 residues. The CDR3 loop reads CASSEAEVANEQFF. In DNA, the CDR3 is TGTGCCAGCAGTGAAGCCGAGGTGGCCAATGAGCAGTTCTTC.

J is TRBJ1-4 and V is TRBV5-1; maybe TRBD1 (5 bases). CDR1 SGHRS and CDR2 YFSETQ come from the germline V gene. The CDR3 extends over 16 amino acids. Between the trimmed V and J ends, which lost 4 bases and 8 bases, there was a span of 21 bases. CDR3 DNA: TGCGCCAGCAGCCGGGGGACTAACTTGTTGGACGAAAAACTGTTTTTT. This gives the protein CASSRGTNLLDEKLFF. Using reference TRBV5-1 and TRBJ1-4 for the parts outside the CDR3, the full variable domain is KAGVTQTPRYLIKTRGQQVTLSCSPISGHRSVSWYQQTPGQGLQFLFEYFSETQRNKGNFPGRFSGRQFSNSRSEMNVSTLELGDSALYLCASSRGTNLLDEKLFFGSGTQLSVL.

This clone was seen once. The chain has TRBV4-2 and TRBJ2-7; 8 nucleotides align to TRBD2. This CDR3 comprises 15 residues. V was clipped by 0 bases and J by 2 bases; unmatched bases: 3. Germline lookup yields CDR1 LGHNA and CDR2 YNFKEQ. The CDR3 is CASSQDLGLAYEQYF. The CDR3 DNA is TGTGCCAGCAGCCAAGATCTGGGACTAGCCTACGAGCAGTACTTC.

This clone was seen more than once but under ten times. The chain uses TRBV25-1 and TRBJ2-3; D possibly corresponds to TRBD1 (8 bases). This CDR3 comprises 15 residues. The V end lost 4 bases, the J end lost 5 bases, and 16 bases lay between the germline ends. Germline lookup yields CDR1 MGHDK and CDR2 SYGVNS. This CDR3 is CASSAGGGGGDTQYF. CDR3 DNA: TGTGCCAGCAGTGCAGGGGGCGGGGGAGGAGATACGCAGTATTTT. Supplemented by reference TRBV25-1 and TRBJ2-3, the full variable domain reads EADIYQTPRYLVIGTGKKITLECSQTMGHDKMYWYQQDPGMELHLIHYSYGVNSTEKGDLSSESTVSRIRTEHFPLTLESARPSHTSQYLCASSAGGGGGDTQYFGPGTRLTVL.

The CDR3 region has the DNA TGTGCCAGCAGGGGGTTAGCCAAAAACATTCAGTACTTC. Encoded protein: CASRGLAKNIQYF. This sequence joins TRBV2 and TRBJ2-4; D is ambiguous. The CDR3 spans 13 residues. Germline CDR1 and CDR2: SNHLY and FYNNEI. V lost 6 bases, J lost 0 bases, and 6 bases lay in between.

This chain connects TRBV5-6 to TRBJ2-5; TRBD1 might be the D (5 bases). The CDR3 has 14 amino acids. Trimming took 1 base from V and 5 from J, leaving 12 bases between them. The germline V gene has CDR1 SGHDT and CDR2 YYEEEE. The CDR3 nucleotides are TGTGCCAGCAGCTTGTGGGCGGCAGGGGAGACCCAGTACTTC. It encodes CASSLWAAGETQYF.